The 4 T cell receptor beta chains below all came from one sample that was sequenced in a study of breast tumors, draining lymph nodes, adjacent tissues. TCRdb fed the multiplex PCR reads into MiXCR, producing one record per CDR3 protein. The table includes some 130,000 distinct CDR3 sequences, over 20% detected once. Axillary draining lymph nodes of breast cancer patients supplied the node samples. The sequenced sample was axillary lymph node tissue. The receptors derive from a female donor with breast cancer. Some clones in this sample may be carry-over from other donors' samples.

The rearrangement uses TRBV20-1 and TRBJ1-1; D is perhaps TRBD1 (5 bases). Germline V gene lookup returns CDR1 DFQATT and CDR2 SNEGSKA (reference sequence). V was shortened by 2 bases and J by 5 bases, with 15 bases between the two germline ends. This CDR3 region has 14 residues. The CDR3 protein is CSARLWGRVTEAFF. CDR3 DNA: TGCAGTGCTAGACTGTGGGGGAGAGTAACTGAAGCTTTCTTT.

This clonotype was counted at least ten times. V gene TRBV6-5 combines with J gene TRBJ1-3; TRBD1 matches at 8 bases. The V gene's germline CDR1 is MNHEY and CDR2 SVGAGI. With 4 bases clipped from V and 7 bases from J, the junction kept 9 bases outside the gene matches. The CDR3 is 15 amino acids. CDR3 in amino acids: CASSSHRTGQNTIYF. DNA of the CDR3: TGTGCCAGCAGTTCCCACAGGACAGGGCAGAACACCATATATTTT.

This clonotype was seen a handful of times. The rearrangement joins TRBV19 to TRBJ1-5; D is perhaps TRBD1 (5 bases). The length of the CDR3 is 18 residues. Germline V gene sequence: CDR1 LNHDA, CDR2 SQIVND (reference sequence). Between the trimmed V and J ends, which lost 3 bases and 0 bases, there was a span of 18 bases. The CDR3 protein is CASSIRGSGTYSNQPQHF. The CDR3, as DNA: TGTGCCAGTAGTATCCGGGGGAGCGGGACTTATAGCAATCAGCCCCAGCATTTT.

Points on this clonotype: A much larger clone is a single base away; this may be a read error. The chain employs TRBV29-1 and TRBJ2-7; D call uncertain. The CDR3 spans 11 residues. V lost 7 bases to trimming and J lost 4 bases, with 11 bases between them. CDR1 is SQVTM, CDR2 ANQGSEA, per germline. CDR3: CSAGVEYEQYF. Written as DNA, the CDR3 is TGCAGCGCTGGTGTTGAATACGAGCAGTACTTC.